The clone carrying this T cell receptor beta chain is a singleton in its sample. Germline is not matched at one junction end, which may reflect a read error. Germline V CDR1 and CDR2: SEHNR, FQNEAQ (reference sequence). CDR3 size: 15 residues. TCRdb's table, derived via immunoSEQ multiplex PCR, lists solely in-frame clones and lacks some. The table records just over 60,000 clones, around 93% of them present only once. These data are taken from a study of T cell changes during pregnancy in multiple sclerosis. Sequenced material: peripheral blood, taken in the second trimester of pregnancy. The rearrangement uses TRBV7-9 and TRBJ1-6; 9 bases fit TRBD1. This receptor was obtained from a female donor in good health, enrolled as a control in a pregnancy study. CDR3 region: CASSSGQGYSSPLHF. DNA of the CDR3: TGTGCCAGCAGCTCAGGACAGGGGTATAGTTCACCCCTCCACTTT.